This T cell receptor beta chain was obtained from a study of blood T cell repertoires in COVID-19. J gave up 3 bases and V 5 bases, and 4 bases lay outside the gene matches. Germline assignment: CDR1 SGHAT and CDR2 FQNNGV. The CDR3 sequence is 13 residues long. Clones were sequenced by immunoSEQ multiplex PCR, and TCRdb holds only the in-frame ones, with some missing. The sample includes approximately 90,000 clones, more than 70% of them seen just once. This clonotype was sampled from a man aged 55 to 70 with acute or convalescent COVID-19. This chain links TRBV11-2 with TRBJ2-7; 7 positions match TRBD1. Sequencing was carried out using peripheral blood. The CDR3 protein is CASSPWDSYEQYF. The CDR3 DNA is TGTGCCAGCAGCCCCTGGGACAGCTACGAGCAGTACTTC.